This T cell receptor (beta chain) was sequenced for a study of T cells expressing NK-cell markers. Study summary: Serological testing identified seven of the eight sequenced donors as HCMV-seropositive and one as seronegative.

With respect to this clonotype: The antigen is undetermined.

General study points: The study did not resolve the HCMV specificity of expanded NKG2C+ T cell clones.

Germline V lookup: CDR1 SGHDN, CDR2 FVKESK. The CDR3 extends over 16 amino acids. TCRdb reanalyzed the 5' RACE reads, giving one entry per CDR3 protein sequence and no DNA. The sample totals some 150,000 distinct CDR3 sequences. The sequencing input was blood T cells: a sorted CD56 or NKG2C T cell subset, CD4+ or CD8+ T cells, or bulk PBMC T cells (not recorded which). The source is a man in his late teens or twenties in good health. The chain uses TRBV14 and TRBJ2-1; no DNA is available, so the TRBD1 call from TCRdb remains unchecked. Here the CDR3 reads CASSQEAGTGHNEQFF.